The 11 T cell receptor beta chains below all came from one sample that was sequenced in a study of Graves' ophthalmopathy and Graves' hyperthyroidism. The authors amplified TCR beta CDR3 regions, and they did so from RNA transcripts for repertoire sequencing. In the first round, RT-PCR was carried out with HTBI primers, and a multiplex PCR formed the second round. TCRdb used MiXCR to reprocess the multiplex PCR reads, holding one entry per CDR3 protein. Here the sample spans 350,000 to 400,000 distinct CDR3 sequences, approximately 16% being singletons. The specimen was peripheral blood. These receptor sequences come from a woman younger than 35 with Graves' ophthalmopathy.

The V and J genes are TRBV5-1 and TRBJ2-5; 9 bases align to TRBD1. The CDR3 extends over 15 amino acids. Unmatched junction bases numbered 10, after V lost 6 bases and J lost 4 bases. Germline V CDR1 and CDR2: SGHRS, YFSETQ. The CDR3 bases are TGCGCCAGCACCCGGGACAGGGCGACGGGAGAGACCCAGTACTTC. This gives the protein CASTRDRATGETQYF.

Many counts were recorded for this clonotype. An end of the junction differs from the germline gene, which may be a read error. This chain joins TRBV25-1 and TRBJ1-2, with no clear D. This CDR3 is built from 13 residues. CDR1 and CDR2 from the germline V gene are MGHDK and SYGVNS. The CDR3 here is CASSADRGPARRF. In DNA, the CDR3 is TGTGCCAGCAGTGCGGATCGAGGACCCGCTAGGCGCTTC.

This chain uses TRBV5-6 with TRBJ2-7; TRBD1 matches 7 bases. CDR1 and CDR2 from the germline V gene are SGHDT and YYEEEE. The trim removed 4 bases at V and 3 bases at J, leaving 7 bases unmatched. The CDR3 covers 14 residues. Here the CDR3 reads CASSNSDRIYEQYF. The CDR3 region has the DNA TGTGCCAGCAGCAACTCGGACAGGATCTACGAGCAGTACTTC.

Remarks on this clonotype: Possible read error: a much larger clone is one base away. The J gene is TRBJ1-2, the V gene TRBV7-9, with TRBD1 as a possible D gene (5 bases). This CDR3 is built from 14 residues. Trimming removed 5 bases from V and 5 bases from J, with 15 bases in between. Germline CDR1 and CDR2: SEHNR and FQNEAQ (reference sequence). DNA for the CDR3: TGTGCCAGCAGCCTACGGGTGGGGGAATATGGCTACACCTTC. It is translated as CASSLRVGEYGYTF.

This clonotype was recorded many times. This chain connects TRBV4-2 to TRBJ2-1; D is unresolved. The ends were cut back, 4 bases at V and 0 bases at J, with 10 bases in the middle. This CDR3 region has 15 residues. Germline assignment: CDR1 LGHNA and CDR2 YNFKEQ. The CDR3 DNA reads as TGTGCCAGCAGCCCAATGGGTAACTCCTACAATGAGCAGTTCTTC. Its translation is CASSPMGNSYNEQFF.

This clonotype was picked up many times. The chain recombines TRBV7-3 with TRBJ1-2, with TRBD1 matching over 7 bases. The CDR3 spans 17 residues. After removal of 2 bases from V and 2 bases from J, the junction contained 11 bases not matched to a gene. Germline loops: CDR1 SGHTA, CDR2 FQGTGA. This CDR3 reads CASSLYPTTGANYGYTF. The CDR3 nucleotides are TGTGCCAGCAGCTTATACCCGACTACAGGGGCAAACTATGGCTACACCTTC.

This clonotype has at least ten counts. V is TRBV6-2 or TRBV6-3 and J is TRBJ1-1; 7 bases agree with TRBD1. This CDR3 has 16 residues. The germline gives CDR1 MNHEY, CDR2 SVGEGT. Unmatched junction bases numbered 15, after V lost 5 bases and J lost 6 bases. In DNA, the CDR3 is TGTGCCAGCAGTCACTTCCCGGGACAGTCGAGAGCTGAAGCTTTCTTT. It codes for CASSHFPGQSRAEAFF.

This clonotype was counted at least ten times. V usage is TRBV12-3 or TRBV12-4 and J usage is TRBJ1-5; D unclear. The V end lost 4 bases, the J end lost 1 base, and 8 bases lay between the germline ends. The CDR3 is 14 residues long. Here the CDR3 reads CASSYNPSNQPQHF. The DNA of the CDR3 is TGTGCCAGCAGTTATAACCCCAGCAATCAGCCCCAGCATTTT.

This clonotype was seen many times. The J gene is TRBJ2-7, the V gene TRBV29-1; no firm D call. There are 10 residues in the CDR3. Germline values: CDR1 SQVTM, CDR2 ANQGSEA. The V end lost 4 bases, the J end lost 5 bases, and 6 bases lay between the germline ends. The CDR3 sequence: CSVVHDEQYF. CDR3 nucleotides: TGCAGCGTTGTCCACGACGAGCAGTACTTC.

This chain connects TRBV7-2 to TRBJ2-7; 8 bases map to TRBD1. Germline CDR1 SGHTA, CDR2 FQGNSA. The CDR3 sequence is 14 residues long. The trim removed 6 bases at V and 2 bases at J, leaving 6 bases unmatched. CDR3 loop: CASSTQGATYEQYF. The CDR3 coding sequence is TGTGCCAGCAGTACGCAGGGGGCTACCTACGAGCAGTACTTC.

In this sample, this clonotype turned up many times. The rearrangement joins TRBV19 to TRBJ1-1, with 7 bases that match TRBD1. The V segment lost 3 bases and the J segment 3 bases; nucleotides outside the gene matches: 4. CDR1 is LNHDA, CDR2 SQIVND, per germline (reference sequence). This CDR3 spans 14 amino acids. CDR3 region: CASSMDRLYTEAFF. DNA for the CDR3: TGTGCCAGTAGTATGGACAGGCTTTACACTGAAGCTTTCTTT.